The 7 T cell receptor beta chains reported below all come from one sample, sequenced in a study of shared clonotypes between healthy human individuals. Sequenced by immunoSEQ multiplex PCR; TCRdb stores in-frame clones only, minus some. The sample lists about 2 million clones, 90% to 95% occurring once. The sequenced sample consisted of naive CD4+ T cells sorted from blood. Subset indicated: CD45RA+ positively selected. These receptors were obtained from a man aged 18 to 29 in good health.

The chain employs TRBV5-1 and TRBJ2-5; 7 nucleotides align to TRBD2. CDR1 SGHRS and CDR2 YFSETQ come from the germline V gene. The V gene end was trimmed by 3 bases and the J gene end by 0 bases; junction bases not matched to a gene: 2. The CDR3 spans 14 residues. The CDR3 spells CASSWGGNQETQYF. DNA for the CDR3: TGCGCCAGCAGCTGGGGAGGGAACCAAGAGACCCAGTACTTC.

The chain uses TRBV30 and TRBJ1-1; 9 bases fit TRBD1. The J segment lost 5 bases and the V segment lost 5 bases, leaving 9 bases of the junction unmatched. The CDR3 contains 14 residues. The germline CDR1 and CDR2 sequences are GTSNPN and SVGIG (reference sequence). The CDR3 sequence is CAWGLTGGGTEAFF. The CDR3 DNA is TGTGCCTGGGGTCTTACAGGGGGCGGGACTGAAGCTTTCTTT.

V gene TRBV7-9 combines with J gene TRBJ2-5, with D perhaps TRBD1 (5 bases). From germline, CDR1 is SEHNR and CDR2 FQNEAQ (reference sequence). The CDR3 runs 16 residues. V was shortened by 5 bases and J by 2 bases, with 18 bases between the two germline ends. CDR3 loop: CASSPGQTALQETQYF. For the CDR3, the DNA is TGTGCCAGCAGCCCCGGCCAGACAGCCCTTCAAGAGACCCAGTACTTC.

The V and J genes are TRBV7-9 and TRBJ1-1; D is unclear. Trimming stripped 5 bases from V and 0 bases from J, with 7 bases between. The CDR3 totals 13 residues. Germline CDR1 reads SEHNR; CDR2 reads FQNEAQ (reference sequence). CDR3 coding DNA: TGTGCCAGCAGCGGCACATTGAACACTGAAGCTTTCTTT. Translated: CASSGTLNTEAFF.

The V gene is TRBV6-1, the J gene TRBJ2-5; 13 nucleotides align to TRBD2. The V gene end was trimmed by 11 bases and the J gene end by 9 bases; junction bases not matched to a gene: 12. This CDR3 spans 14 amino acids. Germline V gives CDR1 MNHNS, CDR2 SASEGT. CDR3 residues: CAGRRTSGGRAQYF. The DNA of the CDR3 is TGTGCCGGGCGCCGGACTAGCGGGGGAAGGGCCCAGTACTTC.

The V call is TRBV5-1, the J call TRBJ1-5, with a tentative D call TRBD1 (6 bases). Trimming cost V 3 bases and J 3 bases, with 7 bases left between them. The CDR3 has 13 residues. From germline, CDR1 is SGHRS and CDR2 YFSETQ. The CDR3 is CASSWDTNQPQHF. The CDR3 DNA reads TGCGCCAGCAGCTGGGACACCAATCAGCCCCAGCATTTT.

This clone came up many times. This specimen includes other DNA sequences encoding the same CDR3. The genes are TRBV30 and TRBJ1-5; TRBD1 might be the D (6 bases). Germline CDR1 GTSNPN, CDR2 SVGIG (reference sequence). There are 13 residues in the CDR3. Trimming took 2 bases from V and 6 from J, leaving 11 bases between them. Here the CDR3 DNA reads TGTGCCTGGAGTAGGGGGGTAAGTCAGCCCCAGCATTTT. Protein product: CAWSRGVSQPQHF.